The sequence of this T cell receptor beta chain was determined in a study of beta chain features in type 1 diabetes (dated by TCRdb to 2016 to 2018). About the full investigation: Mean age, gender distribution, total cell number and subset yield were not different between patients and healthy donors. A total of just under 110,000,000 sorted cells were examined across all samples, and RNA yield correlated strongly with the number of cells per subset. In the study, TCRB repertoires of sorted circulating CD4+ T cell subsets from recently diagnosed type 1 diabetes patients were compared with those of matched healthy donors. Regulatory and stem cell-like memory subsets were isolated from only 8 patients and roughly eight healthy donors, whereas naive and central memory subsets came from all 30 or so donors. Here is what the overall study found, with its caveats: PCR may preferentially amplify shorter templates, but because patient and control samples were amplified and corrected together, any resulting skew would affect both groups equally. Type 1 diabetes patients showed a moderate but significant shortening of TCRB CDR3 length in all four CD4+ subsets. The naive, central memory and regulatory TCRB repertoires appeared to resemble one another more closely among patients than among healthy donors. Because small numbers of individuals were included in the HLA sub-analyses, any influence of HLA type on TCRB rearrangement was left unresolved. Sequencing cDNA rather than genomic DNA could over-represent highly expressing activated cells, although activation and CD3 levels did not differ between groups. At VDJ recombination sites, patients with type 1 diabetes made fewer insertions and deleted more nucleotides, a pattern implying thymic rearrangement abnormalities.

The High Capacity cDNA Reverse Transcription Kit was used to reverse transcribe all of the isolated RNA, meaning that expressed TCRB transcripts were what got sequenced. Deep immunoSEQ sequencing was applied to naive, central memory and regulatory T cell samples, giving an average of about 3.6 million total reads per sample. After sorted cells were lysed in RLT buffer, RNA was extracted with DNase-treated RNeasy Micro or Mini kits, with the choice depending on cell number. To prevent cross-contamination, each cell subset was processed individually, whereas patient and healthy donor samples were processed jointly. The immunoSEQ multiplex PCR was used to amplify TCRB sequences from cDNA, generating 87-bp fragments that spanned the CDR3 region. Sequencing of the amplicons was done on the Illumina HiSeq platform. In the paper's pipeline: PCR bias was corrected computationally using synthetic template baselines, and reads within Hamming distance 2 were collapsed, with unmergeable singletons discarded. By aligning reads against IMGT, V, D and J genes, CDR3 length, and insertions or deletions at six rearrangement sites were assigned. Within each subset, clonotype counts were normalized to sorted cell number, and only after that were true diversity and Gini coefficients computed with the tcR R package. The overlap coefficient, calculated on TCRB nucleotide sequences, was used to measure repertoire sharing. The table comes from immuneACCESS by way of TCRdb, which keeps in-frame sequences with V and J called. Part of the clones is missing from these tables; in studies checked, under half for an unresolved V gene and the rest for unknown reasons. The V and J calls and the clone size are those of that table, but D and trimming were determined from the DNA. This sample has 250,000 to 350,000 clones in its table, and 11% to 15% of those were observed once. Together, the top ten hold approximately 6.7% of the sample.

Compared with germline, V lacks 3 bases and J lacks 8 bases; bases without a gene match: 2. Counted from cysteine to phenylalanine, this CDR3 has 13 amino acids. Only the CDR3 DNA is retained, 39 bases long and in frame from the first base. Looking up the germline V gene yields CDR1 KGHSH and CDR2 LQKENI. In regard to this clone: The clone's antigen remains unknown. Base qualities were left out, and no much larger clone turns up one base away.

A single peripheral blood draw of approximately 100 mL on average was collected from each donor into heparinised tubes. Using a panel that included CD45RO, CCR7, CD25, CD127, CD95 and CD27, naive, central memory, regulatory and stem cell-like memory CD4+ T cells were sorted on a BD FACSAria II. A purity above 95% was achieved for all sorted populations. PBMCs were isolated right away by Lymphoprep density gradient centrifugation and were stained directly, without culture. Samples were stained and sorted in pairs, with one healthy donor and one patient per experiment, so that batch effects were minimized.

The clonotype originates from a young man in good health. Material: central memory CD4+ T cells from blood. This chain is built from TRBV18 and TRBJ1-2; 11 middle bases align to TRBD1. The CDR3 amino acid sequence is: CASSPGQGAGYTF. The DNA is TGTGCCAGCTCACCCGGACAGGGGGCGGGCTACACCTTC.